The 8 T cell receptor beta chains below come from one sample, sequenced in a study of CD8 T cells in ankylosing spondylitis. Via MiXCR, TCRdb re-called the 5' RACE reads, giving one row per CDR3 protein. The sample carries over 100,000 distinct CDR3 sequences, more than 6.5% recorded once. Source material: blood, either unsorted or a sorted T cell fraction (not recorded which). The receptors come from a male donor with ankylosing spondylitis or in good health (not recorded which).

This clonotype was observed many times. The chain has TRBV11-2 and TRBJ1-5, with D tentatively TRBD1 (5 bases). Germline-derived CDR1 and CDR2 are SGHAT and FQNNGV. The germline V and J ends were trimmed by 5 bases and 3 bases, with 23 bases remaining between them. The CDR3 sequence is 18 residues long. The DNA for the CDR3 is TGTGCCAGCAGCCTCTCACCCTGGGGACGAGCGCTCAATCAGCCCCAGCATTTT. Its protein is CASSLSPWGRALNQPQHF.

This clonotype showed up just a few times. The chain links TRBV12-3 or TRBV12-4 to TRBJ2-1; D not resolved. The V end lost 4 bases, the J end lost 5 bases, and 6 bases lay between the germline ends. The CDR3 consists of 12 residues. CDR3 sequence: CASSSMNNEQFF. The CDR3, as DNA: TGTGCCAGCAGTTCCATGAACAATGAGCAGTTCTTC.

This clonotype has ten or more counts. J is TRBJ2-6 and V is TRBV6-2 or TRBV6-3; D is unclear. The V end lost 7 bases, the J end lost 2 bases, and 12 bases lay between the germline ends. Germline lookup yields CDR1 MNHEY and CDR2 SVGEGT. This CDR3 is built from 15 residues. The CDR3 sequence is CASILSRAGANVLTF. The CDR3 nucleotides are TGTGCCAGCATCCTTTCAAGAGCTGGGGCCAACGTCCTGACTTTC.

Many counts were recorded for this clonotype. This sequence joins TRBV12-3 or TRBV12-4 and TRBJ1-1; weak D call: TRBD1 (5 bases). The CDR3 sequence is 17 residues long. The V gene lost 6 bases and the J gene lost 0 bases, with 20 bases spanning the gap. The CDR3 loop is CASSPGWGVGMNTEAFF. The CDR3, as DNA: TGTGCCAGCAGCCCGGGTTGGGGGGTTGGAATGAACACTGAAGCTTTCTTT.

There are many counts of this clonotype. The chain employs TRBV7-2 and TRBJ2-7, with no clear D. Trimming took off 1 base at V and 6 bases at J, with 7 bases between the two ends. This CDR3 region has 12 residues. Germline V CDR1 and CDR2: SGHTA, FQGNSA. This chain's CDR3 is CASSLVSAEQYF. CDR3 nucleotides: TGTGCCAGCAGCTTAGTTTCGGCCGAGCAGTACTTC.

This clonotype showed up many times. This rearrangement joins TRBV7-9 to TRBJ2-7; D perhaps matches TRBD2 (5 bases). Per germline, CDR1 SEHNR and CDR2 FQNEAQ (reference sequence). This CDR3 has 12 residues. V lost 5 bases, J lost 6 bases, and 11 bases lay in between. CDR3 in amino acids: CASSPRVSEQYF. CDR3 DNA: TGTGCCAGCAGCCCGCGGGTCTCCGAGCAGTACTTC.

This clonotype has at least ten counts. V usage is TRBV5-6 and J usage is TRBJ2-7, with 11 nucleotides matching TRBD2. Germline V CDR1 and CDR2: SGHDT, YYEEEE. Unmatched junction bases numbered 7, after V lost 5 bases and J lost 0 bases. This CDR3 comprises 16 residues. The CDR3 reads CASRKKGTSGSYEQYF. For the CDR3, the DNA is TGTGCCAGCAGGAAGAAAGGGACTAGCGGCTCCTACGAGCAGTACTTC.

The CDR3 loop reads CASSPFSTNTEAFF. The CDR3 nucleotides read TGTGCCAGCAGCCCCTTTTCTACTAACACTGAAGCTTTCTTT. The rearrangement uses TRBV7-2 and TRBJ1-1; D is ambiguous. In germline, CDR1 is SGHTA, CDR2 FQGNSA. The CDR3 is 14 residues long. Deletions cut 5 bases from V and 2 bases from J, with 12 bases between.